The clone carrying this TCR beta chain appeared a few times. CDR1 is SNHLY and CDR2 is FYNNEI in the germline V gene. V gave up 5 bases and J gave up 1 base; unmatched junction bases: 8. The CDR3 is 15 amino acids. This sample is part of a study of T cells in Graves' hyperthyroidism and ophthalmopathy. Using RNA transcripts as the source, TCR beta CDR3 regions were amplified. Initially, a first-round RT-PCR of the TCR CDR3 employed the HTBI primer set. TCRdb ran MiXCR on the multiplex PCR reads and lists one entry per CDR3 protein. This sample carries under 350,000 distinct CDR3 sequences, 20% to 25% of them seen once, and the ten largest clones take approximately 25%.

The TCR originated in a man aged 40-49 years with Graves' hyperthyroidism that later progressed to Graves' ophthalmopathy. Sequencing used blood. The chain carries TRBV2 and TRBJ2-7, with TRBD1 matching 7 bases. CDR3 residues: CASSRSDRPSYEQYF. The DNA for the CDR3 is TGTGCCAGCAGTAGGTCGGACAGGCCGTCCTACGAGCAGTACTTC. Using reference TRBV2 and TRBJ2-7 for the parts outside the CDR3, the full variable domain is EPEVTQTPSHQVTQMGQEVILRCVPISNHLYFYWYRQILGQKVEFLVSFYNNEISEKSEIFDDQFSVERPDGSNFTLKIRSTKLEDSAMYFCASSRSDRPSYEQYFGPGTRLTVT.